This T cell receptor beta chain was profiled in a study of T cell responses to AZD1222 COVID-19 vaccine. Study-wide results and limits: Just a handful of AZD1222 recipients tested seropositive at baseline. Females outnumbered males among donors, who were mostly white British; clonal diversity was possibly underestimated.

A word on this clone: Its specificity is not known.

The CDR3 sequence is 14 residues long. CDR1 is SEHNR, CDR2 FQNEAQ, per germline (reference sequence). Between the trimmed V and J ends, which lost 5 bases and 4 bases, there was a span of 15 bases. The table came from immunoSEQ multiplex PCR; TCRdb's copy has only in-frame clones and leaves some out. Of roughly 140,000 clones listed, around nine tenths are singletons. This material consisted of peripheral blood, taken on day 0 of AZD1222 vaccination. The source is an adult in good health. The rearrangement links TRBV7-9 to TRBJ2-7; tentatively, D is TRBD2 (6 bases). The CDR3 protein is CASSRAGSRYEQYF. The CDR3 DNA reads TGTGCCAGCAGCCGGGCCGGGAGCAGATACGAGCAGTACTTC.